Listed below are T cell receptor beta chains from one sample, sequenced in a study of T cells in Graves' hyperthyroidism and ophthalmopathy. TCRdb re-derived calls from the multiplex PCR reads in MiXCR, one entry per CDR3 protein. The table has approximately 330,000 distinct CDR3 sequences, 15% to 20% seen once. The sequenced material came from blood. Receptor source: a woman in her 50s with Graves' hyperthyroidism. The CDR3 runs from the conserved cysteine through the conserved F or W. Fields, in order: V gene, clone size, J gene, D gene, CDR3 protein, CDR3 DNA. The D gene is left open where the match is weak. Not every row has a clone size; where given, it reads once, few, many or a size class.

>TRBV20-1|few|TRBJ2-3|.
CSATGAAGQPTDTQYF
TGCAGTGCTACAGGGGCGGCGGGCCAACCCACAGATACGCAGTATTTT
>TRBV20-1|many|TRBJ1-4|.
CSARTIDSFEKLFF
TGCAGTGCTAGAACAATCGACAGTTTTGAAAAACTGTTTTTT
>TRBV25-1|few|TRBJ2-1|.
CASSDWGVDEQFF
TGTGCCAGCAGTGACTGGGGGGTGGATGAGCAGTTCTTC
>TRBV5-1|.|TRBJ2-2|.
CASSLNGNTGELFF
TGCGCCAGCAGCTTGAATGGGAACACCGGGGAGCTGTTTTTT
>TRBV20-1|many|TRBJ1-4|TRBD1
CSARDRGLEKLFF
TGCAGTGCTAGGGACAGGGGGCTTGAAAAACTGTTTTTT
>TRBV29-1|few|TRBJ1-1|TRBD1
CSDWNPRAGGQWNTEAFF
TGCAGCGACTGGAACCCTCGGGCAGGGGGCCAATGGAACACTGAAGCTTTCTTT
>TRBV15|few|TRBJ2-1|TRBD1
CATSRVGTGQYNEQFF
TGTGCCACCAGCAGAGTAGGGACAGGACAGTACAATGAGCAGTTCTTC
>TRBV5-1|many|TRBJ1-1|.
CASSLEGGGTEAFF
TGCGCCAGCAGCTTGGAGGGGGGTGGCACTGAAGCTTTCTTT
>TRBV19|.|TRBJ2-7|.
CASSKRRDWEIEQYF
TGTGCCAGTAGTAAGCGCCGGGACTGGGAGATCGAGCAGTACTTC
>TRBV25-1|few|TRBJ2-1|.
CASSESPGRAEQFF
TGTGCCAGCAGTGAATCTCCGGGTCGGGCTGAGCAGTTCTTC
>TRBV6-1|few|TRBJ1-1|TRBD1
CASRATGVNTEAFF
TGTGCCAGCAGGGCTACAGGGGTGAACACTGAAGCTTTCTTT
>TRBV20-1|few|TRBJ2-3|.
CSATNPTVRAQYF
TGCAGTGCTACTAACCCTACCGTTCGTGCGCAGTATTTT
>TRBV6-1|few|TRBJ2-2|.
CASSDGVRRELFF
TGTGCCAGCAGTGATGGGGTCCGGCGGGAGCTGTTTTTT
>TRBV4-1|.|TRBJ2-5|TRBD2
CASSQGAGLAGAGTQYF
TGCGCCAGCAGCCAAGGGGCAGGGCTAGCGGGGGCAGGGACCCAGTACTTC
>TRBV4-1|.|TRBJ2-2|TRBD2
CASSPAGAYITTGELFF
TGCGCCAGCAGCCCAGCGGGGGCTTATATAACCACCGGGGAGCTGTTTTTT
>TRBV2|many|TRBJ2-1|.
CASSEGTEGFGEQFF
TGTGCCAGCAGTGAGGGAACGGAGGGCTTCGGTGAGCAGTTCTTC
>TRBV29-1|.|TRBJ1-2|TRBD1
CSVVPQGSNYGYTF
TGCAGCGTTGTCCCACAGGGGAGTAACTATGGCTACACCTTC
>TRBV7-2|few|TRBJ1-2|.
CASSLGTYVSYGYTF
TGTGCCAGCAGCCTAGGGACCTACGTAAGCTATGGCTACACCTTC
>TRBV5-5|many|TRBJ1-1|.
CASSPAGTTNTEAFF
TGTGCCAGCAGCCCGGCCGGGACCACGAACACTGAAGCTTTCTTT
>TRBV20-1|few|TRBJ2-3|.
CSPSDSTDTQYF
TGCAGTCCCAGCGATAGCACAGATACGCAGTATTTT
>TRBV27|many|TRBJ2-7|TRBD1
CASSSQQGVGYEQYF
TGTGCCAGCAGCAGCCAACAGGGGGTTGGTTACGAGCAGTACTTC
>TRBV6-1|few|TRBJ2-1|.
CASSPQREQFF
TGTGCCAGCAGTCCACAGAGAGAGCAGTTCTTC
>TRBV29-1|.|TRBJ1-1|.
CSTTRGTWTEAFF
TGCAGCACGACTAGGGGGACGTGGACTGAAGCTTTCTTT
>TRBV3-1|many|TRBJ2-7|TRBD1
CASSQDLTGGREQYF
TGTGCCAGCAGCCAAGATCTGACAGGGGGCCGGGAGCAGTACTTC
>TRBV27|.|TRBJ2-1|.
CASSPAGHRAYNEQFF
TGTGCCAGCAGTCCAGCCGGACACCGAGCCTACAATGAGCAGTTCTTC
>TRBV6-5|many|TRBJ2-7|TRBD1
CASSSGTESSYEQYF
TGTGCCAGCAGTTCCGGGACAGAGAGCTCCTACGAGCAGTACTTC
>TRBV11-3|many|TRBJ2-1|TRBD2
CASSYGGDSYNEQFF
TGTGCCAGCAGCTATGGGGGGGACTCCTACAATGAGCAGTTCTTC
>TRBV5-5|.|TRBJ2-1|.
CASSQNPNAYNEQFF
TGTGCCAGCAGCCAGAACCCGAATGCCTACAATGAGCAGTTCTTC
>TRBV20-1|many|TRBJ2-1|TRBD2
CSARDASGVWSYNEQFF
TGCAGTGCTAGAGATGCTAGCGGCGTATGGTCCTACAATGAGCAGTTCTTC
>TRBV6-2/TRBV6-3|.|TRBJ1-5|.
CASSWDSGSGNQPQHF
TGTGCCAGCAGCTGGGATTCCGGGAGCGGCAATCAGCCCCAGCATTTT
>TRBV28|.|TRBJ2-7|TRBD2
CASSFGGGKGYEQYF
TGTGCCAGCAGTTTTGGGGGGGGGAAGGGTTACGAGCAGTACTTC
>TRBV4-2|.|TRBJ1-2|TRBD1
CASNTGGVGYTF
TGTGCCAGCAATACAGGGGGCGTGGGCTACACCTTC
>TRBV4-2|.|TRBJ2-6|TRBD2
CASSQDGGGAGANVLTF
TGTGCCAGCAGCCAAGATGGCGGGGGGGCCGGGGCCAACGTCCTGACTTTC
>TRBV15|few|TRBJ2-4|.
CATSRDQYKNIQYF
TGTGCCACCAGCAGAGATCAATACAAAAACATTCAGTACTTC
>TRBV3-1|many|TRBJ1-5|.
CASSQGTVGGQPQHF
TGTGCCAGCAGCCAAGGGACAGTAGGAGGGCAGCCCCAGCATTTT
>TRBV10-3|many|TRBJ2-2|.
CAITKDTGELFF
TGTGCCATTACCAAGGACACCGGGGAGCTGTTTTTT
>TRBV20-1|once|TRBJ2-7|TRBD2
CSGRDYYEQYF
TGCAGCGGCCGGGACTACTACGAGCAGTACTTC
>TRBV5-5|.|TRBJ2-5|.
CASSLFGGVETQYF
TGTGCCAGCAGCTTGTTCGGGGGTGTGGAGACCCAGTACTTC
>TRBV2|many|TRBJ1-6|TRBD1
CASSWTGDSPLHF
TGTGCCAGCAGTTGGACAGGGGATTCACCCCTCCACTTT
>TRBV20-1|few|TRBJ2-7|.
CSAVTGSSGIYEQYF
TGCAGTGCTGTTACAGGGTCCTCGGGTATCTACGAGCAGTACTTC
>TRBV28|few|TRBJ2-5|TRBD2
CASSWGLVETQYF
TGTGCCAGCAGTTGGGGACTAGTAGAGACCCAGTACTTC
>TRBV30|many|TRBJ1-1|.
CAWIAWNTEAFF
TGTGCCTGGATTGCGTGGAACACTGAAGCTTTCTTT
>TRBV20-1|many|TRBJ2-1|TRBD1
CSARGDRSSYNEQFF
TGCAGTGCTAGGGGGGACAGGAGCTCCTACAATGAGCAGTTCTTC
>TRBV12-3/TRBV12-4|few|TRBJ1-1|.
CASSLAVWTEAFF
TGTGCCAGCAGTTTAGCGGTATGGACTGAAGCTTTCTTT
>TRBV10-3|.|TRBJ1-4|.
CAIRRTDSDEKLFF
TGTGCCATCAGGAGGACGGACTCGGATGAAAAACTGTTTTTT
>TRBV2|many|TRBJ2-5|TRBD1
CASSGSSGGETQYF
TGTGCCAGCAGTGGCTCCTCAGGGGGAGAGACCCAGTACTTC
>TRBV7-9|.|TRBJ1-1|.
CASSLALGGTDVNTEAFF
TGTGCCAGCAGCTTAGCTCTTGGTGGGACGGACGTGAACACTGAAGCTTTCTTT
>TRBV10-3|.|TRBJ2-7|.
CAISESVGVDEQYF
TGTGCCATCAGTGAGTCGGTGGGGGTAGACGAGCAGTACTTC
>TRBV7-2|few|TRBJ2-5|.
CASSLYSRETQYF
TGTGCCAGCAGCTTATACAGTCGGGAGACCCAGTACTTC
>TRBV7-3|many|TRBJ2-5|.
CASSLWMGETQYF
TGTGCCAGCAGCTTGTGGATGGGCGAGACCCAGTACTTC
>TRBV29-1|.|TRBJ2-5|TRBD2
CSVARLAERGETQYF
TGCAGCGTTGCGCGACTAGCGGAGAGGGGAGAGACCCAGTACTTC
>TRBV6-1|many|TRBJ2-1|.
CASSDLQMLRPQPGEQFF
TGTGCCAGCAGCGATCTACAGATGCTACGCCCCCAACCGGGGGAGCAGTTCTTC
>TRBV5-1|many|TRBJ1-2|.
CASHRDGNYGYTF
TGCGCCAGCCATCGGGACGGCAACTATGGCTACACCTTC
>TRBV7-8|many|TRBJ2-3|.
CASSDRSTDTQYF
TGTGCCAGCAGCGACAGGAGCACAGATACGCAGTATTTT
>TRBV6-5|few|TRBJ1-1|.
CASSYSMGAEAFF
TGTGCCAGCAGTTACTCGATGGGGGCTGAAGCTTTCTTT
>TRBV7-9|.|TRBJ2-1|.
CASSLDPQTNEQFF
TGTGCCAGCAGCTTAGACCCCCAGACCAATGAGCAGTTCTTC
>TRBV2|many|TRBJ1-1|.
CASKGDLNTEAFF
TGTGCCAGCAAAGGGGATCTGAACACTGAAGCTTTCTTT
>TRBV6-1|many|TRBJ1-1|.
CASTKHPENTEAFF
TGTGCCAGCACCAAGCACCCAGAGAACACTGAAGCTTTCTTT